This T cell receptor beta chain stems from a study of cytotoxic CD8 clonotypes in ibrutinib-treated CLL. About the study: Researchers reported under twelve relapsed/refractory and approximately 15 treatment-naive patients, fewer than 18 of them IGHV unmutated.

The data were produced by immunoSEQ multiplex PCR, yet TCRdb's version contains in-frame clones alone and is incomplete. Here the sample spans some 300,000 clones, roughly 79% being singletons. Study-wide findings and caveats: Contraction or stability on treatment was seen for public clonotypes, which were uncommon. Progressing and sustained-remission patients had different sampling times.

Points on this clone: What it binds is not known.

The source is a human donor with chronic lymphocytic leukemia. This specimen was PBMCs, taken before ibrutinib treatment.

As DNA, the CDR3 is TGTGCCAGCAGCTTAGGAGACGTTGGAAACACCATATATTTT. This translates into CASSLGDVGNTIYF. The gene calls are TRBV13 and TRBJ1-3; D not resolved. V was pared by 0 bases and J by 3 bases, with 6 bases between. CDR3 length: 14 amino acids. Germline values: CDR1 PRHDT, CDR2 FYEKMQ (reference sequence). The entire variable domain, with the rest obtained from reference TRBV13 and TRBJ1-3, is as follows: AAGVIQSPRHLIKEKRETATLKCYPIPRHDTVYWYQQGPGQDPQFLISFYEKMQSDKGSIPDRFSAQQFSDYHSELNMSSLELGDSALYFCASSLGDVGNTIYFGEGSWLTVV.